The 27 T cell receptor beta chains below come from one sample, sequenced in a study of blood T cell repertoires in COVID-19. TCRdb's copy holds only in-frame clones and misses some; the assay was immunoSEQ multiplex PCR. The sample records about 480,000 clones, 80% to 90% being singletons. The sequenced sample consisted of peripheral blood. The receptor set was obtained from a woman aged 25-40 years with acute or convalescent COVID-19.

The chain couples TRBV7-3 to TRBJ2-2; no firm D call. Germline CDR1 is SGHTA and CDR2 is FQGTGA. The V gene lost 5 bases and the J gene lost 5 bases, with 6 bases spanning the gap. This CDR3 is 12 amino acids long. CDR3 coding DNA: TGTGCCAGCAGCGACTTAACCGGGGAGCTGTTTTTT. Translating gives CASSDLTGELFF.

The CDR3 DNA is TGTGCCAGCAGTTACGCTCCGGGGTACGAGCAGTACTTC. Translated, it gives CASSYAPGYEQYF. The chain joins TRBV6-6 to TRBJ2-7; TRBD2 is a possible D gene (5 bases). CDR1 and CDR2 (germline): MNHNY, SVGAGI (reference sequence). This CDR3 has 13 residues. V dropped 2 bases and J dropped 4 bases, with 9 bases sitting between them.

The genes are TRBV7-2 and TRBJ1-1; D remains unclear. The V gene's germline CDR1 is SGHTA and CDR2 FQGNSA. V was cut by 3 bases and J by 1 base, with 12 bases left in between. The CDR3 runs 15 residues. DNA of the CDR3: TGTGCCAGCAGCTTGGACCGACTAAAGAACACTGAAGCTTTCTTT. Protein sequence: CASSLDRLKNTEAFF.

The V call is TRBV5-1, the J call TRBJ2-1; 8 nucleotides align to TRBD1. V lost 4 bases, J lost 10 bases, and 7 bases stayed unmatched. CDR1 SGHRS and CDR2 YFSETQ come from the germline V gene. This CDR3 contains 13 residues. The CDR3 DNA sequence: TGCGCCAGCAGCACCGGACAGGGTAAGGAGCAGTTCTTC. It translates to CASSTGQGKEQFF.

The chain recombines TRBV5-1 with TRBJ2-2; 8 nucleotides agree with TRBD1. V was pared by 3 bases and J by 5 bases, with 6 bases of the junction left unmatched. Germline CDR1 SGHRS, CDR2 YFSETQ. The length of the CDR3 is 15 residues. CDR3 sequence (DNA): TGCGCCAGCAGCTCAGGACAGGGTCTGACCGGGGAGCTGTTTTTT. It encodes CASSSGQGLTGELFF.

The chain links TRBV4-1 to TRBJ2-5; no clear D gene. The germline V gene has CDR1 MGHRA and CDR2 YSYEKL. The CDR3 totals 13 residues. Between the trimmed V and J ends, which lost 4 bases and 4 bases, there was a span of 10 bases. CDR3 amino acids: CASSRDTTETQYF. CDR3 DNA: TGCGCCAGCAGCCGCGATACTACAGAGACCCAGTACTTC.

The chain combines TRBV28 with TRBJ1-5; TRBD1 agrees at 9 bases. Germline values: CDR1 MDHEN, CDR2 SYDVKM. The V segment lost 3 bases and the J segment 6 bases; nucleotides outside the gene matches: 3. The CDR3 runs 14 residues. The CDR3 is CASSLDRGSQPQHF. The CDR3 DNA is TGTGCCAGCAGTTTGGACAGGGGAAGTCAGCCCCAGCATTTT.

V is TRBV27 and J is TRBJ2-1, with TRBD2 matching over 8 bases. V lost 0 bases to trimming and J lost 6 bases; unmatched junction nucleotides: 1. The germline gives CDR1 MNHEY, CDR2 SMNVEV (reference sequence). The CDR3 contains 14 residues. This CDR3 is CASSLSRGGNEQFF. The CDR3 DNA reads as TGTGCCAGCAGTTTATCCCGGGGGGGCAATGAGCAGTTCTTC.

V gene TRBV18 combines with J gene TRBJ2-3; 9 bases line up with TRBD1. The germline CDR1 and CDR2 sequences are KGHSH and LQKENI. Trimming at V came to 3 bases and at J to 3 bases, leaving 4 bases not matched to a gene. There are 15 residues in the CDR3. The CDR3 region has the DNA TGTGCCAGCTCACCTGGACAGGGGCAGACAGATACGCAGTATTTT. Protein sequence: CASSPGQGQTDTQYF.

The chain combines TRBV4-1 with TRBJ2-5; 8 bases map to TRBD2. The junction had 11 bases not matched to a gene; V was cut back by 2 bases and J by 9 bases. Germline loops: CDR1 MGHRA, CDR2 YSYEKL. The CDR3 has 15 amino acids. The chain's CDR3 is CASSQFPGGPGAQYF. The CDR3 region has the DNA TGCGCCAGCAGCCAATTTCCGGGGGGGCCGGGGGCCCAGTACTTC.

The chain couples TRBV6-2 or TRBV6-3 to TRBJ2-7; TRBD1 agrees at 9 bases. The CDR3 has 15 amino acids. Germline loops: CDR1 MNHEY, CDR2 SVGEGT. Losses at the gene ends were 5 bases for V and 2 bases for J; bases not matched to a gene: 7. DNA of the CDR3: TGTGCCAGCAGTACAGGACAGGGGATTCCCTACGAGCAGTACTTC. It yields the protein CASSTGQGIPYEQYF.

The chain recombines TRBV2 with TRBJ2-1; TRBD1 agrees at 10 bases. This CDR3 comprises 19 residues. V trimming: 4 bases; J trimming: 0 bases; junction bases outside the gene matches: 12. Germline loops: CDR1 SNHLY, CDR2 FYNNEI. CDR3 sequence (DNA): TGTGCCAGCAGTGCGGGATTGGGACAGGGGAAAAGCTCCTACAATGAGCAGTTCTTC. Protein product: CASSAGLGQGKSSYNEQFF.

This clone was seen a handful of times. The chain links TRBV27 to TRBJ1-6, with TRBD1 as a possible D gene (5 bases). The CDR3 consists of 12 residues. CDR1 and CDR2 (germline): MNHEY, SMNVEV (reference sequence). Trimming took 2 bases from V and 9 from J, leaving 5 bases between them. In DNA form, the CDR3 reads TGTGCCAGCAGTTTAAGGGGTTCACCCCTCCACTTT. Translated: CASSLRGSPLHF.

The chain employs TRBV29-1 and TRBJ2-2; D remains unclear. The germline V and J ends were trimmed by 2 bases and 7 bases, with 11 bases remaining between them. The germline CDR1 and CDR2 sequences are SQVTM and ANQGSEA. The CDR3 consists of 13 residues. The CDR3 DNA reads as TGCAGCGTTGAAATTGATCGGGTCGGGGAGCTGTTTTTT. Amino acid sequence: CSVEIDRVGELFF.

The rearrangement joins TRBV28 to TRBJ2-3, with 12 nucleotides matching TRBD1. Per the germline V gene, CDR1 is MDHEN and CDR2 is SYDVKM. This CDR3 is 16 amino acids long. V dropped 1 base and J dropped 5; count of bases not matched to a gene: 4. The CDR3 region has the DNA TGTGCCAGCAGTTTATTTGGGACAGGGGGCCAAGATACGCAGTATTTT. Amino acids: CASSLFGTGGQDTQYF. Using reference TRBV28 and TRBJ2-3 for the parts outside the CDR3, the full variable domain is DVKVTQSSRYLVKRTGEKVFLECVQDMDHENMFWYRQDPGLGLRLIYFSYDVKMKEKGDIPEGYSVSREKKERFSLILESASTNQTSMYLCASSLFGTGGQDTQYFGPGTRLTVL.

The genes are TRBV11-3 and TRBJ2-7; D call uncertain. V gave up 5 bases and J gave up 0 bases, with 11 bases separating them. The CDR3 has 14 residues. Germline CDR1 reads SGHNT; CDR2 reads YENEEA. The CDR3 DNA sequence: TGTGCCAGCAGCCCACATGGCCGCTCCTACGAGCAGTACTTC. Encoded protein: CASSPHGRSYEQYF.

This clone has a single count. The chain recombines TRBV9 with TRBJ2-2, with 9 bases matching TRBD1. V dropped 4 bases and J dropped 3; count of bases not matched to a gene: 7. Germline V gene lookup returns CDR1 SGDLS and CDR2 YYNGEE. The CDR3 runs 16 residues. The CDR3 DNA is TGTGCCAGCAGCAACCGGGACAGGGCTGACACCGGGGAGCTGTTTTTT. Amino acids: CASSNRDRADTGELFF.

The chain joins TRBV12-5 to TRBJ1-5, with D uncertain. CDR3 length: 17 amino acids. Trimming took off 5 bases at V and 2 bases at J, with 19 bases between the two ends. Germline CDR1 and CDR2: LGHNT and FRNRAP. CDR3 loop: CASGHLLGERGNQPQHF. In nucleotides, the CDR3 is TGTGCTAGTGGTCACCTCCTCGGGGAAAGGGGCAATCAGCCCCAGCATTTT.

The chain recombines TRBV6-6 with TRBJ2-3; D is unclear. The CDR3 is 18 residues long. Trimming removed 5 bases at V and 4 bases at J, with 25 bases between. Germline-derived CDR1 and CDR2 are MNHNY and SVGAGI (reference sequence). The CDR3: CASSPSSREELHADTQYF. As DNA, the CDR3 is TGTGCCAGCAGTCCATCGTCACGTGAAGAGCTGCATGCAGATACGCAGTATTTT.

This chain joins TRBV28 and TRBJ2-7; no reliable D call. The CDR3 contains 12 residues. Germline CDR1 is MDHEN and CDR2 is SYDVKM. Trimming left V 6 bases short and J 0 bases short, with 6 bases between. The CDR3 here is CASRQSSYEQYF. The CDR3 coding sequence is TGTGCCAGCAGACAGAGCTCCTACGAGCAGTACTTC.

The DNA of the CDR3 is TGTGCCAGCAGCTTAGGATCAGGGGTCCAAGAGACCCAGTACTTC. Its translation: CASSLGSGVQETQYF. The chain is built from TRBV7-8 and TRBJ2-5; D is possibly TRBD1 (6 bases). V lost 1 base, J lost 1 base, and 10 bases lay in between. The germline V gene has CDR1 SGHVS and CDR2 FQNEAQ. This CDR3 spans 15 amino acids.

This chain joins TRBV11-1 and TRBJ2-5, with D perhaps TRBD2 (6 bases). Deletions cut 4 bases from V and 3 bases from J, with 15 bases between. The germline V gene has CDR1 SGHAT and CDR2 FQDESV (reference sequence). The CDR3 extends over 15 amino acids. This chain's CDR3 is CASSSTIAAKETQYF. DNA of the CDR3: TGTGCCAGCAGCTCTACTATAGCGGCCAAAGAGACCCAGTACTTC.

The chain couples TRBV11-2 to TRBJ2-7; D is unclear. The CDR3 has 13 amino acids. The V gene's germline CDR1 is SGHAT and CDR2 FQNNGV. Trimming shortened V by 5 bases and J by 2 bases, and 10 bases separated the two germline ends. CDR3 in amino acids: CASSPPGPYEQYF. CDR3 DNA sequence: TGTGCCAGCAGCCCTCCAGGCCCCTACGAGCAGTACTTC.

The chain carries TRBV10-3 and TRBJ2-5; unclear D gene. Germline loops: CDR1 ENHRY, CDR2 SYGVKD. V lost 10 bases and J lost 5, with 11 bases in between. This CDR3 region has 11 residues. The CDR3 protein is CATLPQETQYF. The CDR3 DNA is TGTGCCACCCTTCCCCAGGAGACCCAGTACTTC.

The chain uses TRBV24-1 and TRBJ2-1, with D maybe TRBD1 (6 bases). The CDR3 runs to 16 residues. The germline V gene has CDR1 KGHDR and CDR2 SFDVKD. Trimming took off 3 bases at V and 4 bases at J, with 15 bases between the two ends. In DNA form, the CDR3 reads TGTGCCACCAGTGATCCCTCAGGGGTATATTACAATGAGCAGTTCTTC. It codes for CATSDPSGVYYNEQFF.

CDR3 sequence: CASNSPIRTNGNTIYF. CDR3 DNA: TGTGCCAGCAACTCCCCTATAAGGACTAATGGAAACACCATATATTTT. This chain uses TRBV28 with TRBJ1-3; D remains unclear. Trimming removed 7 bases at V and 3 bases at J, with 19 bases between. Germline CDR1 reads MDHEN; CDR2 reads SYDVKM. The CDR3 consists of 16 residues. The entire variable domain, with the rest obtained from reference TRBV28 and TRBJ1-3, is as follows: DVKVTQSSRYLVKRTGEKVFLECVQDMDHENMFWYRQDPGLGLRLIYFSYDVKMKEKGDIPEGYSVSREKKERFSLILESASTNQTSMYLCASNSPIRTNGNTIYFGEGSWLTVV.

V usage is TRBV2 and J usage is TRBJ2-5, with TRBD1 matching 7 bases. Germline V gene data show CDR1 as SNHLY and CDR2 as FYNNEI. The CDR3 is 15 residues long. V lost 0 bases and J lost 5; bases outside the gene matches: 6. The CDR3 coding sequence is TGTGCCAGCAGTGAAGCTAGACAGGGTGTTGAGACCCAGTACTTC. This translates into CASSEARQGVETQYF. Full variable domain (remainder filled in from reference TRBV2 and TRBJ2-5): EPEVTQTPSHQVTQMGQEVILRCVPISNHLYFYWYRQILGQKVEFLVSFYNNEISEKSEIFDDQFSVERPDGSNFTLKIRSTKLEDSAMYFCASSEARQGVETQYFGPGTRLLVL.